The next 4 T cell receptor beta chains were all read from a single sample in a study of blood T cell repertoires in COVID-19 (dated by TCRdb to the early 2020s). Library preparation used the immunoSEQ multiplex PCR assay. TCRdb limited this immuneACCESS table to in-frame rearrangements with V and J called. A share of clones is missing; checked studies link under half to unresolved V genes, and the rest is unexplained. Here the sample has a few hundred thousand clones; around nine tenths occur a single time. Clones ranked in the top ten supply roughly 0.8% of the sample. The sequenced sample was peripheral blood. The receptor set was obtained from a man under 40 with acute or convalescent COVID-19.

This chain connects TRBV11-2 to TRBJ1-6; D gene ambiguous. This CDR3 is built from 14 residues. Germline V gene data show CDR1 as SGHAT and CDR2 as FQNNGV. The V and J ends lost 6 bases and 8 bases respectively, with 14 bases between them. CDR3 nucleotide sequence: TGTGCCAGCAGTGGGCGCCAAATGGATTCACCCCTCCACTTT. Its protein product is CASSGRQMDSPLHF.

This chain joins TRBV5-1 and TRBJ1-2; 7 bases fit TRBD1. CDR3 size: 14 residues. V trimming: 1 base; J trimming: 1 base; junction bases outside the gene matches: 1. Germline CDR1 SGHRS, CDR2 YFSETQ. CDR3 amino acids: CASSLTGVNYGYTF. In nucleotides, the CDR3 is TGCGCCAGCAGCTTGACAGGGGTTAACTATGGCTACACCTTC.

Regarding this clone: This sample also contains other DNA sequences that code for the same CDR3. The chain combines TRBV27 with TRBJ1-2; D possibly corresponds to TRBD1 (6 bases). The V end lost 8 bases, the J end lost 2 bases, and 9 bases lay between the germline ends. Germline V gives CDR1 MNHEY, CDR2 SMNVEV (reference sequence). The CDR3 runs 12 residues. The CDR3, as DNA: TGTGCCAGCCGAGGACAGAACTATGGCTACACCTTC. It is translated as CASRGQNYGYTF.

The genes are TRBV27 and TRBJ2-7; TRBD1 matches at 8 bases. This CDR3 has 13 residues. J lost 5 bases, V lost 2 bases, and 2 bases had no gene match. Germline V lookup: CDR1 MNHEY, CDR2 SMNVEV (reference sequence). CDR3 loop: CASSLDRGNEQYF. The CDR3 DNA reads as TGTGCCAGCAGTTTAGACAGGGGAAACGAGCAGTACTTC.